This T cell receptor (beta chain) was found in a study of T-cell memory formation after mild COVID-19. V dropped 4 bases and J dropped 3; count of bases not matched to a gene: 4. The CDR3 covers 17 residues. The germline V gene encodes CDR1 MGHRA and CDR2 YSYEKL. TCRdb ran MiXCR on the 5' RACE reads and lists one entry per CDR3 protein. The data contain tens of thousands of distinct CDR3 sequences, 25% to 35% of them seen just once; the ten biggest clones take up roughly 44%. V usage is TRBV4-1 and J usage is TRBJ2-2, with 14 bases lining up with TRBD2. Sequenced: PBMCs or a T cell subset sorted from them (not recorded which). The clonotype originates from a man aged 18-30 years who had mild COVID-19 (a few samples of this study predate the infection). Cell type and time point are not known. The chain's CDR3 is CASSPTSGGAYTGELFF. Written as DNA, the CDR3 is TGCGCCAGCAGCCCGACTAGCGGGGGGGCTTACACCGGGGAGCTGTTTTTT.